Listed below are T cell receptor beta chains from one sample, sequenced in a study of follicular helper T cells after annual influenza vaccination. The data were produced by immunoSEQ multiplex PCR, yet TCRdb's version contains in-frame clones alone and is incomplete. Of around 6,500 clones listed, 75% to 90% are singletons. The material sequenced was CXCR5- memory CD4+ T cells sorted from blood, taken on the day of influenza vaccination. The receptors originated from an adult who received the influenza vaccine. The CDR3 runs from the conserved cysteine through the conserved F or W. Fields, in order: V gene, clone size, J gene, D gene, CDR3 DNA, CDR3 protein. The D gene is left open where the match is weak. Not every row has a clone size; where given, it reads once, few, many or a size class.

>TRBV27|-|TRBJ1-4|-
TGTGCCAGCAGTTTTTGGGGGGCTAGGGAAAAACTGTTTTTT
CASSFWGAREKLFF
>TRBV19|-|TRBJ1-2|-
TGTGCCAGTAGTTCAGGGAGGGACTATGGCTACACCTTC
CASSSGRDYGYTF
>TRBV9|-|TRBJ1-2|-
TGTGCCAGCAGCGTGGCAGGCTATGGCTACACCTTC
CASSVAGYGYTF
>TRBV19|-|TRBJ1-4|TRBD1
TGTGCCAGTAGTATACAGGGGGCTTTTGAAAAACTGTTTTTT
CASSIQGAFEKLFF
>TRBV7-2|-|TRBJ1-2|TRBD1
TGTGCCAGCAGCTTAAGGGGCCGGGACAGGGGCTATGGCTACACCTTC
CASSLRGRDRGYGYTF
>TRBV18|-|TRBJ1-1|-
TGTGCCAGCTCACCATTTCCGGACAGAAATGAAGCTTTCTTT
CASSPFPDRNEAFF
>TRBV2|-|TRBJ2-7|TRBD2
TGTGCCAGCAGTGAAGCGGGGACTAGAATCTACGAGCAGTACTTC
CASSEAGTRIYEQYF
>TRBV7-2|once|TRBJ2-3|TRBD2
TGTGCCAGCAGCTTAGTCCGGCTAGCGGGGGGAACAGATACGCAGTATTTT
CASSLVRLAGGTDTQYF
>TRBV5-4|-|TRBJ2-6|TRBD1
TGTGCCAGCAGCAGTATGACAGGGGTGGTCTCAGGGGCCAACGTCCTGACTTTC
CASSSMTGVVSGANVLTF
>TRBV28|-|TRBJ2-5|-
TGTGCCAGCCGACTGATGTACCAAGAGACCCAGTACTTC
CASRLMYQETQYF
>TRBV19|-|TRBJ1-2|TRBD1
TGTGCCAGTACTGACAGGGGCACCAAAGGCTACACCTTC
CASTDRGTKGYTF
>TRBV5-1|-|TRBJ2-7|-
TGCGCCAGCAGGAGGACGGGGGTCAAGCAGTACTTC
CASRRTGVKQYF
>TRBV4-1|-|TRBJ2-2|-
TGCGCCAGCAGCCAACGTATCGGGGAGCTGTTTTTT
CASSQRIGELFF
>TRBV27|-|TRBJ1-4|-
TGTGCCAGCAGCTTAAGGGACTCCGGGACGGTTAATGAAAAACTGTTTTTT
CASSLRDSGTVNEKLFF
>TRBV7-2|once|TRBJ2-1|-
TGTGCCAGCAGATGGGCCATGGGTTACAATGAGCAGTTCTTC
CASRWAMGYNEQFF
>TRBV9|-|TRBJ2-1|TRBD2
TGTGCCAGCAGCCGGCGACTAGCGGGGGACCCACGCTCCTACAATGAGCAGTTCTTC
CASSRRLAGDPRSYNEQFF
>TRBV18|-|TRBJ1-3|-
TGTGCCAGCTCCCAACTAGGCGTTGGGTTCACGCCCCGAAACACCATATATTTT
CASSQLGVGFTPRNTIYF
>TRBV19|few|TRBJ2-2|TRBD1
TGTGCCAGTAGTTCCGGGACAGCGAACACCGGGGAGCTGTTTTTT
CASSSGTANTGELFF